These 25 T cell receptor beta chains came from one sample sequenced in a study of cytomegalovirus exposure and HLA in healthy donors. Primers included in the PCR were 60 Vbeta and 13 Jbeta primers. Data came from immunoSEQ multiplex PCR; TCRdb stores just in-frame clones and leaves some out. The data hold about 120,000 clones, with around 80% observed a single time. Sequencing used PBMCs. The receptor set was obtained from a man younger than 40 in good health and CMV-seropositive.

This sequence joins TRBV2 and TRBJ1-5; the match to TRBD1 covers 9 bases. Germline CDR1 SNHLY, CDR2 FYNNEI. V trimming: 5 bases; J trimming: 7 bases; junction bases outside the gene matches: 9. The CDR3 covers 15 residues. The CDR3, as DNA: TGTGCCAGCAGTAACTCCGGGACAGGGAAGCAGCCCCAGCATTTT. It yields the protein CASSNSGTGKQPQHF.

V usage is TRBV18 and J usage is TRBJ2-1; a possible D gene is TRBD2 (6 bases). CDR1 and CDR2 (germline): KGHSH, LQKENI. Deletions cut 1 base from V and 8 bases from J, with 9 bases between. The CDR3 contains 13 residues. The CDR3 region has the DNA TGTGCCAGCTCACCACGACTAGAGGATGAGCAGTTCTTC. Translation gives CASSPRLEDEQFF.

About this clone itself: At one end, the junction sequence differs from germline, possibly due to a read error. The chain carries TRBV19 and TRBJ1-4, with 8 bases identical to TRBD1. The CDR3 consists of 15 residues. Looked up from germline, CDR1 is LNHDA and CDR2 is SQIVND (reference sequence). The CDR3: CASSPARTGNDKLFF. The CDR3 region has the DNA TGTGCCAGTAGCCCAGCGCGGACAGGGAATGACAAACTGTTTTTT.

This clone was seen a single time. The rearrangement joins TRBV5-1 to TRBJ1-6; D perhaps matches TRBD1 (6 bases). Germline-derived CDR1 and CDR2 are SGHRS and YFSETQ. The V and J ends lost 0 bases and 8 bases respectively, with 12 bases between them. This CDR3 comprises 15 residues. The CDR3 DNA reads TGCGCCAGCAGCTTGGCCGGTCAGGGGTATTCACCCCTCCACTTT. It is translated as CASSLAGQGYSPLHF.

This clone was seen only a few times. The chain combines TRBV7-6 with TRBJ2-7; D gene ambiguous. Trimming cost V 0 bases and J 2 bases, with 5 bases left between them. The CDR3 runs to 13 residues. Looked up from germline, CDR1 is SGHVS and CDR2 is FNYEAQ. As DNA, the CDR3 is TGTGCCAGCAGCTTAGCTGGCCCCTACGAGCAGTACTTC. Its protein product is CASSLAGPYEQYF.

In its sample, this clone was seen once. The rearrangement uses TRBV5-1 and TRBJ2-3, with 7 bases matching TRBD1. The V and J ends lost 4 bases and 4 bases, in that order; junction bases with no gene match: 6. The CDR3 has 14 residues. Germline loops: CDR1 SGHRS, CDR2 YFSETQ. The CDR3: CASSTGTVADTQYF. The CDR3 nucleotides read TGCGCCAGCAGCACAGGGACAGTAGCAGATACGCAGTATTTT.

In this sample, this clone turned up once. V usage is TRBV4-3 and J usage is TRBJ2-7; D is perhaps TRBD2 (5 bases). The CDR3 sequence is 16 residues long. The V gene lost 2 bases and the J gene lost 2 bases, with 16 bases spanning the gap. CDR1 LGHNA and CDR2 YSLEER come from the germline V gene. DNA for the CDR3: TGCGCCAGCAGCCAAACCCGTAGCGTAAGGACCTACGAGCAGTACTTC. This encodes CASSQTRSVRTYEQYF.

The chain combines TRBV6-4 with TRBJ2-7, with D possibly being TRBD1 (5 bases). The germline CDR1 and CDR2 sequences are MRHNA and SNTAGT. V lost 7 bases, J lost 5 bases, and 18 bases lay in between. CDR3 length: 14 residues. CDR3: CASIYQGYRHEQYF. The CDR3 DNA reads TGTGCCAGCATTTACCAAGGGTACAGGCACGAGCAGTACTTC.

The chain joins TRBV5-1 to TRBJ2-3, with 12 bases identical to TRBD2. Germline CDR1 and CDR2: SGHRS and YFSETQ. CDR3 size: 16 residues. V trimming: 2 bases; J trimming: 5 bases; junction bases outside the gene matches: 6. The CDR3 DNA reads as TGCGCCAGCAGCTTACTAGCGGGAGGCCCCTTAGATACGCAGTATTTT. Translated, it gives CASSLLAGGPLDTQYF.

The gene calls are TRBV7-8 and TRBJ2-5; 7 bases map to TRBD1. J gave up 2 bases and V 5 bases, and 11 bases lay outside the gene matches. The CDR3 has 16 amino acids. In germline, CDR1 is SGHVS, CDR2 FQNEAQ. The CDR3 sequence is CASSRLRFRGQETQYF. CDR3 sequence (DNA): TGTGCCAGCAGCCGATTACGGTTCAGGGGGCAAGAGACCCAGTACTTC.

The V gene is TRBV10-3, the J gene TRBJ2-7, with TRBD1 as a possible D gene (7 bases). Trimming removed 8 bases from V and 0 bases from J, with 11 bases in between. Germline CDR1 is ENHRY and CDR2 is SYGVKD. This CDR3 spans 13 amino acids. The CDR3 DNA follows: TGTGCCATCGGGCGGGACAGCTCCTACGAGCAGTACTTC. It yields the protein CAIGRDSSYEQYF.

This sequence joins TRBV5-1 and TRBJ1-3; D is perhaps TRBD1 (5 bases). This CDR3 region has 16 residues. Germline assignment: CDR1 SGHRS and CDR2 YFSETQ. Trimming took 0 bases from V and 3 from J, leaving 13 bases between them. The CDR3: CASSLGLGPLGNTIYF. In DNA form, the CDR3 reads TGCGCCAGCAGCTTGGGTTTGGGGCCTCTTGGAAACACCATATATTTT.

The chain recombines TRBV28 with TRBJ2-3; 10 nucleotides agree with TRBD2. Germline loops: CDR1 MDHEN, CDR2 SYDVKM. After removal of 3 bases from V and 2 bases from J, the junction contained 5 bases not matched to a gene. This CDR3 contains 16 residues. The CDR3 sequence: CASSFSGGAFTDTQYF. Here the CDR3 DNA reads TGTGCCAGCAGTTTCAGCGGGGGGGCGTTCACAGATACGCAGTATTTT.

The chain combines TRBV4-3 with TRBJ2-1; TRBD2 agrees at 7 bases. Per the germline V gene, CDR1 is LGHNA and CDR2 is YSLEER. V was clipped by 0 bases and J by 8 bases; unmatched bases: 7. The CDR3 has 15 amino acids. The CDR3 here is CASSQDKRGLDEQFF. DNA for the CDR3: TGCGCCAGCAGCCAAGACAAGCGGGGTCTGGATGAGCAGTTCTTC.

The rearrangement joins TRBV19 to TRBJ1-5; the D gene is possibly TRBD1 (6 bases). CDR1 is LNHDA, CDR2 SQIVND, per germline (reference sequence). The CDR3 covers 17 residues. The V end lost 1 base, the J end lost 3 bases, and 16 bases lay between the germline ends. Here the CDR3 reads CASSIGGGRVYNQPQHF. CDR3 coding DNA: TGTGCCAGTAGTATAGGGGGGGGCAGGGTTTACAATCAGCCCCAGCATTTT. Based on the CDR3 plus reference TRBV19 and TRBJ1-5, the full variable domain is DGGITQSPKYLFRKEGQNVTLSCEQNLNHDAMYWYRQDPGQGLRLIYYSQIVNDFQKGDIAEGYSVSREKKESFPLTVTSAQKNPTAFYLCASSIGGGRVYNQPQHFGDGTRLSIL.

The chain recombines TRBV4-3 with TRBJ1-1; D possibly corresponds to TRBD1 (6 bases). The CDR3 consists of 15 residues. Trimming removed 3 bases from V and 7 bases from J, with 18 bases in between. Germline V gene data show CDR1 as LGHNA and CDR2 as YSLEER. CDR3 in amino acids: CASSQGHQNRGEAFF. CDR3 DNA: TGCGCCAGCAGCCAGGGACACCAAAATCGTGGTGAAGCTTTCTTT.

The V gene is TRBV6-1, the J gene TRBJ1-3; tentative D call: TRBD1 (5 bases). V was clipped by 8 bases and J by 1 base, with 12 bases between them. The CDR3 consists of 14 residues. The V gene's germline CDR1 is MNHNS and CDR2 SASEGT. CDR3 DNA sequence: TGTGCCAGCCACCAGGGCATTTCTGGAAACACCATATATTTT. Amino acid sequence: CASHQGISGNTIYF.

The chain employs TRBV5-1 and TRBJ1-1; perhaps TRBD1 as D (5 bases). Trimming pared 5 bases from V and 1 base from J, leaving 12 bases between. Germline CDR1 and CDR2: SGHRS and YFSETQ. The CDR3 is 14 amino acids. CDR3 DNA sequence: TGCGCCAGCAGGCGCCCCCAGGGGAACACTGAAGCTTTCTTT. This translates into CASRRPQGNTEAFF.

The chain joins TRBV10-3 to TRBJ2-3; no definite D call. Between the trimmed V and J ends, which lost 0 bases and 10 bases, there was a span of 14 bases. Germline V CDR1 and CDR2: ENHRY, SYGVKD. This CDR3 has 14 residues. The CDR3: CAISESILSEPQYF. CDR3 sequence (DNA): TGTGCCATCAGTGAGTCTATTCTGAGCGAACCGCAGTATTTT.

CDR3 bases: TGTGCCAGCAGCCCTAGCGGGGGGGAGAGTGAGCAGTTCTTC. Translating it yields CASSPSGGESEQFF. This chain uses TRBV5-4 with TRBJ2-1; 12 bases map to TRBD2. The CDR3 runs to 14 residues. CDR1 and CDR2 from the germline V gene are SGHNT and YYREEE (reference sequence). Trimming cost V 4 bases and J 9 bases; bases outside gene matches: 5. The whole variable domain, filled in from reference TRBV5-4 and TRBJ2-1, reads ETGVTQSPTHLIKTRGQQVTLRCSSQSGHNTVSWYQQALGQGPQFIFQYYREEENGRGNFPPRFSGLQFPNYSSELNVNALELDDSALYLCASSPSGGESEQFFGPGTRLTVL.

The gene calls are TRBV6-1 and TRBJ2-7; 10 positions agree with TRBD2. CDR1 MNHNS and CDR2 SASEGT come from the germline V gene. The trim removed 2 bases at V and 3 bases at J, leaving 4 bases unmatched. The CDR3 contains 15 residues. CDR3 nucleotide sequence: TGTGCCAGCAGTGAATGGACTAGCGGCAGCTACGAGCAGTACTTC. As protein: CASSEWTSGSYEQYF.

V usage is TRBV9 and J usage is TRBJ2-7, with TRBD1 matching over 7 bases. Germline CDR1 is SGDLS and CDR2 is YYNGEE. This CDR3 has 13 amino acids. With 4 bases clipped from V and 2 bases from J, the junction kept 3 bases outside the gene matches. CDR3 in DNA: TGTGCCAGCAGCCGGACAGGACCCTACGAGCAGTACTTC. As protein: CASSRTGPYEQYF.

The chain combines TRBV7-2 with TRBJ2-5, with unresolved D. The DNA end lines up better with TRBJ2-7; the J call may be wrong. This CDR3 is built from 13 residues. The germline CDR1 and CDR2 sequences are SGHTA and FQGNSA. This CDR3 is CASSFRVFYEQYF. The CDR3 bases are TGTGCCAGCAGCTTCCGGGTATTCTACGAGCAGTACTTC.

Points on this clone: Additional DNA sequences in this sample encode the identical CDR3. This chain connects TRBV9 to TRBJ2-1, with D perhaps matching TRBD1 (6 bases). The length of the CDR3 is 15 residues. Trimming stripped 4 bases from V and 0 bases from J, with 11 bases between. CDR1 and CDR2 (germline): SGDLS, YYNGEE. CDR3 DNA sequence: TGTGCCAGCAGCCCTGGGGGCAGCTCCTACAATGAGCAGTTCTTC. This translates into CASSPGGSSYNEQFF.

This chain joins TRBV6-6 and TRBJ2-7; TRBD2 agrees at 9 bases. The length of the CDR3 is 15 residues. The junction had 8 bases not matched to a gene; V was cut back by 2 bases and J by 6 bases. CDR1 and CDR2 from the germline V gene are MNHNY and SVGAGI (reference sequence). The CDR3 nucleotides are TGTGCCAGCAGTTACGGAGGCGGGGGGGTAGGCGAGCAGTACTTC. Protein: CASSYGGGGVGEQYF.